The 26 T cell receptor beta chains below come from one sample, sequenced in a study of T cell repertoires in cytomegalovirus infection. TCRdb fed the reads into MiXCR, producing one record per CDR3 protein. The sample shows some 900,000 distinct CDR3 sequences, 32% of them seen only once. The antigens of these receptors remain unknown. The source was cultured CD8+ T cells from PBMCs, collected from culture after CMV antigen stimulation. The receptors come from a human donor in good health (CMV status not recorded). Some clones in this sample may be carry-over from other donors' samples.

This clonotype came up a few times. Written as DNA, the CDR3 is TGTGCCAGCAGTTACGGTCGGCGGCCCAACGAACTGTTTTTT. Translated, it gives CASSYGRRPNELFF. V is TRBV6-5 and J is TRBJ1-4, with unresolved D. Trimming stripped 2 bases from V and 12 bases from J, with 16 bases between. Germline values: CDR1 MNHEY, CDR2 SVGAGI. This CDR3 has 14 residues.

The chain employs TRBV7-8 and TRBJ1-2; D is uncertain. There are 17 residues in the CDR3. V lost 1 base to trimming and J lost 4 bases, with 19 bases between them. From germline, CDR1 is SGHVS and CDR2 FQNEAQ. For the CDR3, the DNA is TGTGCCAGCAGCTTAGGAGGCGACTCACGGCCCCCCTATGGCTACACCTTC. Translated: CASSLGGDSRPPYGYTF.

This chain joins TRBV29-1 and TRBJ2-7; D is ambiguous. Per the germline V gene, CDR1 is SQVTM and CDR2 is ANQGSEA. The V gene lost 7 bases and the J gene lost 3 bases, with 16 bases spanning the gap. The CDR3 runs 13 residues. In nucleotides, the CDR3 is TGCAGCGCTGTATTGGACCCCTTCTACGAGCAGTACTTC. It specifies CSAVLDPFYEQYF.

Worth noting for this clonotype: This could be a read error, since a much larger clone is one nucleotide away. The chain carries TRBV7-2 and TRBJ2-7; TRBD1 might be the D (6 bases). This CDR3 has 15 residues. Germline V CDR1 and CDR2: SGHTA, FQGNSA. The CDR3 sequence is CANSHLRQETYEQYF. CDR3 DNA: TGTGCCAACAGCCACCTTAGACAGGAAACCTACGAGCAGTACTTC.

This clonotype was observed a few times. Mismatch with germline at one junction end may stem from a read error. CDR3 amino acids: CASSIPREVVF. DNA for the CDR3: TGTGCCAGTAGTATCCCTCGGGAAGTCGTCTTC. The chain combines TRBV19 with TRBJ1-2; D call uncertain. The length of the CDR3 is 11 residues. Germline CDR1 is LNHDA and CDR2 is SQIVND (reference sequence).

This clonotype was observed a few times. The V and J genes are TRBV27 and TRBJ2-7, with 11 bases aligning to TRBD2. Unmatched junction bases numbered 3, after V lost 2 bases and J lost 6 bases. Germline loops: CDR1 MNHEY, CDR2 SMNVEV (reference sequence). The CDR3 runs 14 residues. CDR3 bases: TGTGCCAGCAGTTTAGTAGCGGGGGGGCTCGAGCAGTACGTC. Translated, it gives CASSLVAGGLEQYV.

The chain is built from TRBV6-5 and TRBJ2-2; D is unresolved. V was cut by 8 bases and J by 2 bases, with 12 bases left in between. Germline V CDR1 and CDR2: MNHEY, SVGAGI. The CDR3 consists of 14 residues. The CDR3 sequence is CASSIAENTGELFF. CDR3 nucleotides: TGTGCCAGCTCCATCGCGGAAAACACCGGGGAGCTGTTTTTT.

This clonotype showed up just a few times. This chain uses TRBV6-1 with TRBJ2-5; 9 bases match TRBD1. CDR1 and CDR2 (germline): MNHNS, SASEGT. This CDR3 comprises 13 residues. V shed 8 bases, J shed 5 bases, and the junction held 6 bases outside the gene matches. This CDR3 is CASGTGIEETQYF. The DNA of the CDR3 is TGTGCCAGCGGGACAGGGATCGAGGAGACCCAGTACTTC.

This clonotype turned up a few times. The chain combines TRBV19 with TRBJ2-1; possibly TRBD1 for D (6 bases). The CDR3 covers 16 residues. Germline CDR1 reads LNHDA; CDR2 reads SQIVND (reference sequence). The V end lost 0 bases, the J end lost 2 bases, and 11 bases lay between the germline ends. CDR3 DNA sequence: TGTGCCAGTAGTATAGAGGCAGGGGCCACCTACAATGAGCAGTTCTTC. Translation gives CASSIEAGATYNEQFF. Variable domain in full (rest from reference TRBV19 and TRBJ2-1): DGGITQSPKYLFRKEGQNVTLSCEQNLNHDAMYWYRQDPGQGLRLIYYSQIVNDFQKGDIAEGYSVSREKKESFPLTVTSAQKNPTAFYLCASSIEAGATYNEQFFGPGTRLTVL.

V and J are TRBV24-1 and TRBJ1-5; D gene ambiguous. The CDR3 runs 14 residues. Trimming stripped 3 bases from V and 0 bases from J, with 5 bases between. In germline, CDR1 is KGHDR, CDR2 SFDVKD. The CDR3 loop is CATSDRHSNQPQHF. CDR3 nucleotide sequence: TGTGCCACCAGTGATCGCCATAGCAATCAGCCCCAGCATTTT.

The J gene is TRBJ1-4, the V gene TRBV29-1; no clear D gene. Germline V gene data show CDR1 as SQVTM and CDR2 as ANQGSEA. V lost 2 bases to trimming and J lost 5 bases, with 12 bases between them. The CDR3 is made up of 14 amino acids. The CDR3 DNA sequence: TGCAGCGTTGAAAGCCCGCTCAACAATGAAAAACTGTTTTTT. This codes for CSVESPLNNEKLFF.

There are a few counts of this clonotype. This sequence joins TRBV7-6 and TRBJ2-7; 9 positions match TRBD1. The CDR3 runs to 14 residues. Germline V lookup: CDR1 SGHVS, CDR2 FNYEAQ. Losses at the gene ends were 4 bases for V and 2 bases for J; bases not matched to a gene: 3. The CDR3 bases are TGTGCCAGCAGCTATCGGACAGGGGCCTACGAGCAGTACTTC. Translation: CASSYRTGAYEQYF.

A few counts support this clonotype. The chain uses TRBV28 and TRBJ2-3; the D gene is possibly TRBD2 (6 bases). There are 15 residues in the CDR3. Looked up from germline, CDR1 is MDHEN and CDR2 is SYDVKM. Trimming shortened V by 1 base and J by 2 bases, and 10 bases separated the two germline ends. The CDR3 region has the DNA TGTGCCAGCAGTTTATCCTTAGCGGCCACAGATACGCAGTATTTT. This codes for CASSLSLAATDTQYF.

This clonotype was counted only a few times. V usage is TRBV6-5 and J usage is TRBJ2-7, with 7 bases identical to TRBD2. The CDR3 is 15 amino acids. V gave up 2 bases and J gave up 0 bases; unmatched junction bases: 4. Germline V gene lookup returns CDR1 MNHEY and CDR2 SVGAGI. The CDR3 spells CASSYGGGRSYEQYF. CDR3 DNA: TGTGCCAGCAGTTACGGGGGGGGTCGCTCCTACGAGCAGTACTTC.

This clonotype was detected ten times or more. J is TRBJ2-3 and V is TRBV10-3, with 14 bases matching TRBD2. The CDR3 is 15 amino acids. V lost 0 bases, J lost 8 bases, and 1 base stayed unmatched. Looked up from germline, CDR1 is ENHRY and CDR2 is SYGVKD. CDR3 loop: CAISESGTSGGTQYF. The CDR3 nucleotides read TGTGCCATCAGTGAGTCTGGGACTAGCGGGGGTACGCAGTATTTT.

This clonotype showed up just a few times. This chain joins TRBV14 and TRBJ1-2; 9 bases align to TRBD1. The germline CDR1 and CDR2 sequences are SGHDN and FVKESK. This CDR3 has 15 residues. J gave up 7 bases and V 4 bases, and 10 bases lay outside the gene matches. CDR3 residues: CASSLTRTGEGGYTF. DNA for the CDR3: TGTGCCAGCAGCCTAACCCGGACAGGGGAGGGTGGCTACACCTTC.

The genes are TRBV6-1 and TRBJ2-1; D remains ambiguous. CDR1 and CDR2 (germline): MNHNS, SASEGT. CDR3 size: 14 residues. Trimming took off 1 base at V and 3 bases at J, with 7 bases between the two ends. The CDR3 nucleotides are TGTGCCAGCAGTGAAGATCCGGACTACAATGAGCAGTTCTTC. Translation: CASSEDPDYNEQFF.

The CDR3 loop is CASSLALGRYQETQYF. The DNA of the CDR3 is TGTGCCAGCAGCTTAGCGCTGGGCAGGTACCAAGAGACCCAGTACTTC. The chain combines TRBV7-8 with TRBJ2-5; D gene ambiguous. Deletions cut 0 bases from V and 0 bases from J, with 11 bases between. CDR1 is SGHVS and CDR2 is FQNEAQ in the germline V gene. This CDR3 contains 16 residues.

This clonotype was observed many times. V is TRBV7-6 and J is TRBJ2-3, with D possibly matching TRBD2 (6 bases). The CDR3 totals 15 residues. Trimming removed 0 bases from V and 0 bases from J, with 7 bases in between. Germline-derived CDR1 and CDR2 are SGHVS and FNYEAQ. CDR3 sequence reads: CASSLAGTSTDTQYF. In DNA form, the CDR3 reads TGTGCCAGCAGCTTAGCGGGGACTAGCACAGATACGCAGTATTTT.

This clonotype appeared a few times. The CDR3 spells CASSPSGDIYEQYF. CDR3 nucleotide sequence: TGTGCCAGCAGCCCCTCTGGGGACATCTACGAGCAGTACTTC. V and J are TRBV7-4 and TRBJ2-7, with a tentative D call TRBD1 (6 bases). V was pared by 5 bases and J by 3 bases, with 14 bases between. Germline V gene sequence: CDR1 SGHVT, CDR2 SQSDAQ. This CDR3 has 14 amino acids.

The chain is built from TRBV29-1 and TRBJ2-5; D ambiguous. Germline loops: CDR1 SQVTM, CDR2 ANQGSEA. V lost 1 base, J lost 0 bases, and 9 bases lay in between. This CDR3 spans 14 amino acids. CDR3 sequence reads: CSVEGLEYQETQYF. Written as DNA, the CDR3 is TGCAGCGTTGAAGGGTTAGAGTACCAAGAGACCCAGTACTTC.

CDR3 sequence reads: CSASPGQNSNQPQHF. DNA for the CDR3: TGCAGTGCTAGCCCCGGACAGAATAGCAATCAGCCCCAGCATTTT. The chain carries TRBV20-1 and TRBJ1-5; maybe TRBD1 (6 bases). The CDR3 is made up of 15 amino acids. V dropped 3 bases and J dropped 0 bases, with 12 bases sitting between them. CDR1 and CDR2 (germline): DFQATT, SNEGSKA (reference sequence).

The sample holds a few counts of this clonotype. This chain uses TRBV6-1 with TRBJ2-3; no reliable D call. V gave up 7 bases and J gave up 6 bases, with 11 bases separating them. The CDR3 extends over 12 amino acids. Germline values: CDR1 MNHNS, CDR2 SASEGT. CDR3 loop: CASTYAPDTQYF. As DNA, the CDR3 is TGTGCCAGCACGTATGCGCCGGATACGCAGTATTTT.

This clonotype has a handful of counts. This sequence joins TRBV6-5 and TRBJ2-1; D not resolved. V was trimmed by 0 bases and J by 0 bases, leaving 12 bases between them. Germline CDR1 and CDR2: MNHEY and SVGAGI. The CDR3 has 17 amino acids. The CDR3 here is CASSYSNKAYSYNEQFF. CDR3 DNA: TGTGCCAGCAGTTACTCGAACAAAGCGTACTCCTACAATGAGCAGTTCTTC.

Points on this clonotype: One end of the junction fails to match germline, which may point to a read error. The J gene is TRBJ2-3, the V gene TRBV4-1; no clear D. The CDR3 covers 14 residues. Germline assignment: CDR1 MGHRA and CDR2 YSYEKL. CDR3 DNA: TGTGCCAGCAGCCAAGATCGGCCCCGGGATACGCAGTATTTT. Translation: CASSQDRPRDTQYF.

A few counts support this clonotype. V is TRBV6-6 and J is TRBJ1-5; D uncertain. Deletions cut 2 bases from V and 0 bases from J, with 5 bases between. CDR3 length: 14 amino acids. Per the germline V gene, CDR1 is MNHNY and CDR2 is SVGAGI (reference sequence). The CDR3: CASSYENSNQPQHF. DNA for the CDR3: TGTGCCAGCAGTTACGAGAATAGCAATCAGCCCCAGCATTTT.